What follows are 21 T cell receptor beta chains derived from one specimen sequenced in a study of Ad26.COV2.S vaccination and SARS-CoV-2 variants. Treatment defined: 19 received Ad26.COV2.S at low or high dose, single or two shots; roughly five received placebo; per-sample allocation not given. The samples date from day 63 after the first vaccine or placebo injection. Libraries were prepared by immunoSEQ multiplex PCR; TCRdb keeps only in-frame clonotypes and omits some of them. The sample has about 680,000 clones, more than 70% seen once. Sequencing was performed on peripheral blood, taken in a trial of Ad26.COV2.S vaccine versus placebo. These receptors were taken from a person between 18 and 59 years old who received the Ad26.COV2.S COVID-19 vaccine or a placebo.

This chain connects TRBV5-1 to TRBJ2-7, with 7 bases matching TRBD2. The CDR3 loop spans 15 amino acids. Germline assignment: CDR1 SGHRS and CDR2 YFSETQ. V was clipped by 0 bases and J by 5 bases; unmatched bases: 8. The CDR3 region is CASSLASRGGDEQYF. The CDR3 DNA reads as TGCGCCAGCAGCTTGGCGTCCCGGGGAGGGGACGAGCAGTACTTC.

The CDR3 DNA reads as TGTGCCAGCAGTGAAGTTGGCTACACCTTC. This codes for CASSEVGYTF. The rearrangement links TRBV6-1 to TRBJ1-2, with no clear D. The CDR3 runs 10 residues. CDR1 is MNHNS, CDR2 SASEGT, per germline. Trimming removed 1 base at V and 7 bases at J, with 1 base between.

In this sample, this clone turned up once. The chain has TRBV14 and TRBJ2-7, with TRBD2 as a possible D gene (5 bases). V lost 5 bases and J lost 3, with 11 bases in between. CDR3 length equals 13 residues. Germline V gives CDR1 SGHDN, CDR2 FVKESK. Here the CDR3 reads CASSLAGSYEQYF. The CDR3 region has the DNA TGTGCCAGCAGCTTAGCTGGGAGCTACGAGCAGTACTTC.

V and J are TRBV18 and TRBJ2-1, with D possibly TRBD1 on 5 matching bases. V lost 0 bases, J lost 7 bases, and 13 bases lay in between. The CDR3 has 15 residues. The germline CDR1 and CDR2 sequences are KGHSH and LQKENI. The CDR3 DNA is TGTGCCAGCTCACCACCGGAAGACAGTGGGAATGAGCAGTTCTTC. Amino acids: CASSPPEDSGNEQFF.

The DNA for the CDR3 is TGCAGCGTTTGGGCCGAACCCCACCAAGAGACCCAGTACTTC. Translated, it gives CSVWAEPHQETQYF. V is TRBV29-1 and J is TRBJ2-5; D is ambiguous. Trimming left V 5 bases short and J 0 bases short, with 13 bases between. This CDR3 region has 14 residues. The germline V gene has CDR1 SQVTM and CDR2 ANQGSEA.

This chain connects TRBV6-5 to TRBJ1-2; TRBD1 matches 7 bases. This CDR3 contains 15 residues. V was pared by 5 bases and J by 5 bases, with 11 bases of the junction left unmatched. In germline, CDR1 is MNHEY, CDR2 SVGAGI. CDR3 region: CASSTSLRGEYGYTF. CDR3 coding DNA: TGTGCCAGCAGTACCTCCCTCAGGGGGGAGTATGGCTACACCTTC.

The CDR3 DNA is TGTGCCAGCAGCCAAGTTACTACATACAATGAGCAGTTCTTC. Translation: CASSQVTTYNEQFF. The genes are TRBV14 and TRBJ2-1; D is uncertain. The V end was cut by 1 base, the J end by 4 bases, with 8 bases between. The CDR3 has 14 amino acids. The germline V gene has CDR1 SGHDN and CDR2 FVKESK. The whole variable domain, remainder taken from reference TRBV14 and TRBJ2-1, is EAGVTQFPSHSVIEKGQTVTLRCDPISGHDNLYWYRRVMGKEIKFLLHFVKESKQDESGMPNNRFLAERTGGTYSTLKVQPAELEDSGVYFCASSQVTTYNEQFFGPGTRLTVL.

The chain uses TRBV6-4 and TRBJ2-2; D not resolved. Trimming cost V 2 bases and J 4 bases, with 14 bases left between them. Germline V gene lookup returns CDR1 MRHNA and CDR2 SNTAGT. CDR3 size: 16 residues. The chain's CDR3 is CASSDGKGWGTGELFF. CDR3 DNA sequence: TGTGCCAGCAGTGACGGGAAGGGCTGGGGCACCGGGGAGCTGTTTTTT.

This sequence joins TRBV9 and TRBJ2-1; TRBD2 aligns across 9 bases. V gave up 0 bases and J gave up 5 bases; unmatched junction bases: 6. Germline V CDR1 and CDR2: SGDLS, YYNGEE. The CDR3 loop spans 16 amino acids. The CDR3 is CASSVEIAGADNEQFF. The CDR3 coding sequence is TGTGCCAGCAGCGTAGAGATAGCGGGGGCCGACAATGAGCAGTTCTTC. The whole variable domain, remainder taken from reference TRBV9 and TRBJ2-1, is DSGVTQTPKHLITATGQRVTLRCSPRSGDLSVYWYQQSLDQGLQFLIQYYNGEERAKGNILERFSAQQFPDLHSELNLSSLELGDSALYFCASSVEIAGADNEQFFGPGTRLTVL.

This chain links TRBV6-2 or TRBV6-3 with TRBJ1-5; 7 positions agree with TRBD1. CDR1 is MNHEY and CDR2 is SVGEGT in the germline V gene. V was pared by 2 bases and J by 0 bases, with 10 bases of the junction left unmatched. The CDR3 runs 18 residues. The CDR3 reads CASSYDVTGFYSNQPQHF. The CDR3 nucleotides read TGTGCCAGCAGTTACGATGTGACAGGGTTCTATAGCAATCAGCCCCAGCATTTT.

This chain uses TRBV4-3 with TRBJ2-1; TRBD2 aligns across 10 bases. Germline-derived CDR1 and CDR2 are LGHNA and YSLEER. The J segment lost 7 bases and the V segment lost 3 bases, leaving 9 bases of the junction unmatched. This CDR3 comprises 16 residues. The CDR3 DNA sequence: TGCGCCAGCAGCCAGGCTAGCGGGGGCCCGCGGAATGAGCAGTTCTTC. Translating gives CASSQASGGPRNEQFF.

The genes are TRBV10-1 and TRBJ2-3; 13 nucleotides agree with TRBD2. The V gene's germline CDR1 is WNHNN and CDR2 SYGVQD (reference sequence). With 2 bases clipped from V and 3 bases from J, the junction kept 2 bases outside the gene matches. CDR3 length equals 16 residues. CDR3 loop: CASSEGLAGVTDTQYF. DNA of the CDR3: TGCGCCAGCAGTGAGGGACTAGCGGGAGTGACAGATACGCAGTATTTT.

The chain combines TRBV6-5 with TRBJ1-2; D uncertain. Germline-derived CDR1 and CDR2 are MNHEY and SVGAGI. Trimming shortened V by 6 bases and J by 0 bases, and 11 bases separated the two germline ends. The CDR3 contains 14 residues. The CDR3 region has the DNA TGTGCCAGCAGACGCGGGGTTCCTAACTATGGCTACACCTTC. This sequence encodes CASRRGVPNYGYTF.

The chain joins TRBV6-5 to TRBJ1-6, with no clear D. Per germline, CDR1 MNHEY and CDR2 SVGAGI. This CDR3 is built from 13 residues. Trimming cost V 6 bases and J 11 bases, with 14 bases left between them. The CDR3 sequence: CASRPTGTAPLHF. DNA of the CDR3: TGTGCCAGCAGGCCGACGGGTACAGCACCCCTCCACTTT.

The chain joins TRBV7-6 to TRBJ2-5, with D perhaps assigned TRBD1 or TRBD2 (6 bases each). The germline V and J ends were trimmed by 8 bases and 5 bases, with 21 bases remaining between them. The germline gives CDR1 SGHVS, CDR2 FNYEAQ. CDR3 length: 15 amino acids. The DNA of the CDR3 is TGTGCCAGCTCAAGAGGGGGGTGGCCAGGGGAGACCCAGTACTTC. It yields the protein CASSRGGWPGETQYF. Drawing the rest from reference TRBV7-6 and TRBJ2-5, the complete variable domain is GAGVSQSPRYKVTKRGQDVALRCDPISGHVSLYWYRQALGQGPEFLTYFNYEAQQDKSGLPNDRFSAERPEGSISTLTIQRTEQRDSAMYRCASSRGGWPGETQYFGPGTRLLVL.

The chain employs TRBV30 and TRBJ1-3, with D possibly matching TRBD1 (5 bases). Germline V CDR1 and CDR2: GTSNPN, SVGIG (reference sequence). The CDR3 totals 18 residues. Trimming pared 0 bases from V and 0 bases from J, leaving 18 bases between. CDR3 sequence reads: CAWSVFSGRALSGNTIYF. The CDR3 bases are TGTGCCTGGAGTGTATTCTCTGGCAGGGCACTCTCTGGAAACACCATATATTTT. Based on the CDR3 plus reference TRBV30 and TRBJ1-3, the full variable domain is SQTIHQWPATLVQPVGSPLSLECTVEGTSNPNLYWYRQAAGRGLQLLFYSVGIGQISSEVPQNLSASRPQDRQFILSSKKLLLSDSGFYLCAWSVFSGRALSGNTIYFGEGSWLTVV.

This chain connects TRBV15 to TRBJ2-7, with D perhaps matching TRBD1 or TRBD2 (6 bases each). This CDR3 is 16 amino acids long. Trimming took 3 bases from V and 5 from J, leaving 20 bases between them. CDR1 LNHNV and CDR2 YYDKDF come from the germline V gene (reference sequence). CDR3 sequence reads: CATSSMPRGQGDEQYF. For the CDR3, the DNA is TGTGCCACCAGCAGTATGCCTCGGGGGCAGGGAGACGAGCAGTACTTC.

The gene calls are TRBV11-2 and TRBJ1-2, with D hard to call. Germline V gene data show CDR1 as SGHAT and CDR2 as FQNNGV. The ends were cut back, 3 bases at V and 2 bases at J, with 4 bases in the middle. The CDR3 has 12 residues. In nucleotides, the CDR3 is TGTGCCAGCAGCTTTTCCAACTATGGCTACACCTTC. This encodes CASSFSNYGYTF.

V gene TRBV10-1 combines with J gene TRBJ2-7; D is perhaps TRBD1 (6 bases). The CDR3 has 12 amino acids. Germline values: CDR1 WNHNN, CDR2 SYGVQD (reference sequence). V was pared by 6 bases and J by 2 bases, with 8 bases between. This chain's CDR3 is CASSAGAYEQYF. CDR3 DNA sequence: TGCGCCAGCAGCGCAGGGGCCTACGAGCAGTACTTC.

The rearrangement joins TRBV10-3 to TRBJ1-2, with TRBD1 as a possible D gene (6 bases). V dropped 5 bases and J dropped 4 bases, with 23 bases sitting between them. Germline assignment: CDR1 ENHRY and CDR2 SYGVKD. This CDR3 region has 17 residues. This CDR3 is CAISNLAGGTPFYGYTF. The CDR3 DNA reads as TGTGCCATCAGTAATTTGGCGGGGGGGACACCTTTCTATGGCTACACCTTC.

The rearrangement uses TRBV10-3 and TRBJ1-4; D possibly corresponds to TRBD1 (5 bases). The CDR3 extends over 16 amino acids. Per germline, CDR1 ENHRY and CDR2 SYGVKD. Trimming took 7 bases from V and 5 from J, leaving 20 bases between them. The CDR3 sequence is CAIKAGREAGNEKLFF. The CDR3 DNA follows: TGTGCCATCAAGGCAGGGAGGGAGGCCGGGAATGAAAAACTGTTTTTT.